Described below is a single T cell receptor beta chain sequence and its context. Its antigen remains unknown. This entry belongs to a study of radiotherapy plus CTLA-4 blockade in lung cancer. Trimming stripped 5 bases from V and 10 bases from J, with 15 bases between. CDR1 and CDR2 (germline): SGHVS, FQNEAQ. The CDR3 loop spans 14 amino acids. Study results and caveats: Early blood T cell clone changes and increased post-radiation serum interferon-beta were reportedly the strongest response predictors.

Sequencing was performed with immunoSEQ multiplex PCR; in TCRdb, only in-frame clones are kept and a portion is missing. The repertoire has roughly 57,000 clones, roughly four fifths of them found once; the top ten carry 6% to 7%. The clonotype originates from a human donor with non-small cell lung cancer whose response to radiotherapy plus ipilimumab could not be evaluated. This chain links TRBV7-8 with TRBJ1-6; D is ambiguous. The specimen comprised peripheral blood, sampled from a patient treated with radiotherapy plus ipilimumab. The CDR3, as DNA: TGTGCCAGCAGCCCGACCAAACTATCGTCACCCCTCCACTTT. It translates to CASSPTKLSSPLHF.